The present TCR beta chain was sequenced within a study of radiotherapy plus CTLA-4 blockade in lung cancer. Study-level background: Among patients, roughly 18% showed objective responses, and approximately 31% had disease control.

On this clone itself: The antigen is not known.

Findings and limits, study-wide: Blood saw expansion of tumor-derived TCR clones after radiotherapy plus ipilimumab.

V lost 3 bases and J lost 2; bases outside the gene matches: 1. Germline V gives CDR1 SGHTA, CDR2 FQGNSA. The CDR3 has 14 residues. Data came from immunoSEQ multiplex PCR; TCRdb stores just in-frame clones and leaves some out. The data hold over 30,000 clones, with approximately 79% observed a single time. The receptor was derived from a human donor with non-small cell lung cancer that progressed on radiotherapy plus ipilimumab. V is TRBV7-2 and J is TRBJ1-5; the match to TRBD1 covers 7 bases. Material: peripheral blood, obtained from a patient treated with radiotherapy plus ipilimumab. For the CDR3, the DNA is TGTGCCAGCAGCTTTACAGGGGGCAATCAGCCCCAGCATTTT. This encodes CASSFTGGNQPQHF.